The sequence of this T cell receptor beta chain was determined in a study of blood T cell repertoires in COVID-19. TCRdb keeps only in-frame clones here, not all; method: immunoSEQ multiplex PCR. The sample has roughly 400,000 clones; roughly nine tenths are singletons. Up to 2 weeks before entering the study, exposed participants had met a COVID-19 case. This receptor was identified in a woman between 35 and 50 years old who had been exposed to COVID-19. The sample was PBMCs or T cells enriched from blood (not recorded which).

The CDR3 DNA reads as TGTGCCAGCAGCCAAGTACGGGGATCAGATACGCAGTATTTT. It codes for CASSQVRGSDTQYF. The chain combines TRBV3-1 (or the pseudogene TRBV3-2) with TRBJ2-3; a weak D match, TRBD2 (5 bases). In germline, CDR1 is LGHDT, CDR2 YNNKEL (reference sequence). Trimming pared 1 base from V and 4 bases from J, leaving 9 bases between. The CDR3 contains 14 residues.